The 7 T cell receptor beta chains below all came from one sample that was sequenced in a study of blood T cell repertoires in COVID-19. This table comes from immunoSEQ multiplex PCR, and its TCRdb copy is limited to in-frame clones, with some not included. The repertoire holds about 200,000 clones, with approximately 88% as singletons. Sequenced sample: peripheral blood. The receptors come from a man in his forties or fifties with acute or convalescent COVID-19.

The chain couples TRBV7-9 to TRBJ2-4; D possibly corresponds to TRBD2 (5 bases). V was trimmed by 2 bases and J by 3 bases, leaving 17 bases between them. There are 17 residues in the CDR3. Germline V gene data show CDR1 as SEHNR and CDR2 as FQNEAQ (reference sequence). The CDR3 nucleotides are TGTGCCAGCAGCTTAAAAGGCCTCGACGGGGTCAAAAACATTCAGTACTTC. Translation: CASSLKGLDGVKNIQYF.

The chain employs TRBV3-1 (or the pseudogene TRBV3-2) and TRBJ1-4; TRBD1 matches 10 bases. The CDR3 has 15 residues. V gave up 4 bases and J gave up 6 bases; unmatched junction bases: 5. CDR1 LGHDT and CDR2 YNNKEL come from the germline V gene (reference sequence). CDR3 sequence reads: CASSLETGGYEKLFF. CDR3 coding DNA: TGTGCCAGCAGCCTAGAGACAGGGGGCTATGAAAAACTGTTTTTT.

The chain has TRBV5-6 and TRBJ1-2; D is possibly TRBD1 (6 bases). The CDR3 loop spans 13 amino acids. Deletions cut 4 bases from V and 4 bases from J, with 11 bases between. CDR1 and CDR2 (germline): SGHDT, YYEEEE. CDR3 nucleotide sequence: TGTGCCAGCAGCGGTTGGACAGCCTATGGCTACACCTTC. It yields the protein CASSGWTAYGYTF.

V is TRBV15 and J is TRBJ2-3, with D perhaps matching TRBD1 (6 bases). This CDR3 has 16 amino acids. V was cut by 0 bases and J by 6 bases, with 16 bases left in between. Germline V lookup: CDR1 LNHNV, CDR2 YYDKDF (reference sequence). For the CDR3, the DNA is TGTGCCACCAGCAGAGAATCCGGCGGTACAGGGGATACGCAGTATTTT. Its protein is CATSRESGGTGDTQYF.

The chain uses TRBV2 and TRBJ1-6; 10 bases line up with TRBD1. This CDR3 spans 15 amino acids. The trim removed 6 bases at V and 8 bases at J, leaving 7 bases unmatched. The germline CDR1 and CDR2 sequences are SNHLY and FYNNEI. The CDR3 loop is CASRYPGTGDSPLHF. CDR3 bases: TGTGCCAGCAGGTATCCCGGGACAGGGGATTCACCCCTCCACTTT.

This chain connects TRBV7-2 to TRBJ2-7; TRBD2 agrees at 8 bases. With 2 bases clipped from V and 12 bases from J, the junction kept 9 bases outside the gene matches. The germline CDR1 and CDR2 sequences are SGHTA and FQGNSA. The CDR3 totals 13 residues. CDR3 bases: TGTGCCAGCAGCTTAAAGTCTAGCGGGTCTCCGTACTTC. Amino acid sequence: CASSLKSSGSPYF. The variable domain in full, with the rest retrieved from reference TRBV7-2 and TRBJ2-7, is GAGVSQSPSNKVTEKGKDVELRCDPISGHTALYWYRQSLGQGLEFLIYFQGNSAPDKSGLPSDRFSAERTGGSVSTLTIQRTQQEDSAVYLCASSLKSSGSPYFGPGTRLTVT.

In DNA, the CDR3 is TGTGCCAGCAGCTTACAAGGCTCCGGGGGTAGTCTTAACACCTTC. Amino acid sequence: CASSLQGSGGSLNTF. This chain uses TRBV7-2 with TRBJ1-2, with D possibly TRBD1 on 5 matching bases. The CDR3 contains 15 residues. Trimming took off 2 bases at V and 12 bases at J, with 22 bases between the two ends. CDR1 is SGHTA and CDR2 is FQGNSA in the germline V gene.